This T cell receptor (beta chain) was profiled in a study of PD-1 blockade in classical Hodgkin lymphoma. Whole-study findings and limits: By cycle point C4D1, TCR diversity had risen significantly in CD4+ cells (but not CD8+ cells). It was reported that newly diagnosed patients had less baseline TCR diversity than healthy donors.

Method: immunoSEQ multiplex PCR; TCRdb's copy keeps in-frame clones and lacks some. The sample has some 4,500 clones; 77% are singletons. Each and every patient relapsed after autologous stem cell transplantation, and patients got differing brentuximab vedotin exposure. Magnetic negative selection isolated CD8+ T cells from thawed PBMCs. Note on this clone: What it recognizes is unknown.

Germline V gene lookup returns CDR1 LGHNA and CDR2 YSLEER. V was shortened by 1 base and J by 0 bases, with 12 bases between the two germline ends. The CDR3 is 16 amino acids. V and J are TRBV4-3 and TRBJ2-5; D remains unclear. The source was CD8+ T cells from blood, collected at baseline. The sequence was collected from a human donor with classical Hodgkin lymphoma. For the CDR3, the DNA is TGCGCCAGCAGCCAAGCGATGTCACGGGACCAAGAGACCCAGTACTTC. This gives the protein CASSQAMSRDQETQYF.